One and the same sample provided the 30 T cell receptor beta chains below, sequenced in a study of blood T cell repertoires in COVID-19. Repertoires were generated with immunoSEQ multiplex PCR, while TCRdb's copy carries only in-frame clones and drops some. The sample holds 110,000 to 150,000 clones, roughly 85% seen once. The sequencing sample was made of peripheral blood. These receptor sequences come from a man aged 55 to 70 with acute or convalescent COVID-19.

The chain joins TRBV7-9 to TRBJ2-2, with TRBD1 matching over 8 bases. CDR1 is SEHNR, CDR2 FQNEAQ, per germline (reference sequence). The length of the CDR3 is 17 residues. The J segment lost 11 bases and the V segment lost 5 bases, leaving 19 bases of the junction unmatched. The CDR3 sequence: CASSPQTGGGITVELFF. CDR3 nucleotides: TGTGCCAGCAGCCCCCAAACAGGGGGAGGCATTACTGTAGAGCTGTTTTTT.

The rearrangement links TRBV6-2 or TRBV6-3 to TRBJ1-5; a possible D gene is TRBD1 (5 bases). The CDR3 loop spans 14 amino acids. V shed 2 bases and J shed 1 base, with 6 bases lying between them. Germline-derived CDR1 and CDR2 are MNHEY and SVGEGT. As DNA, the CDR3 is TGTGCCAGCAGTTACAGGGGAAGCAATCAGCCCCAGCATTTT. This sequence encodes CASSYRGSNQPQHF.

CDR3 in amino acids: CASSNRQGSGNTIYF. CDR3 bases: TGTGCCAGCAGTAATCGACAGGGTTCGGGAAACACCATATATTTT. V is TRBV6-5 and J is TRBJ1-3; 7 positions agree with TRBD1. CDR3 length: 15 amino acids. The V segment lost 5 bases and the J segment 4 bases; nucleotides outside the gene matches: 8. CDR1 MNHEY and CDR2 SVGAGI come from the germline V gene.

The chain joins TRBV11-2 to TRBJ2-7, with 9 bases lining up with TRBD1. This CDR3 has 15 residues. Losses at the gene ends were 3 bases for V and 2 bases for J; bases not matched to a gene: 5. Germline-derived CDR1 and CDR2 are SGHAT and FQNNGV. This CDR3 is CASSLYGTGPYEQYF. In nucleotides, the CDR3 is TGTGCCAGCAGCTTGTACGGGACAGGGCCCTACGAGCAGTACTTC.

This clone has more than one count but fewer than ten. The chain is built from TRBV5-5 and TRBJ2-7; D may be TRBD2 (5 bases). This CDR3 contains 13 residues. The germline V and J ends were trimmed by 2 bases and 6 bases, with 12 bases remaining between them. Germline lookup yields CDR1 SGHKS and CDR2 YYEKEE (reference sequence). CDR3 DNA: TGTGCCAGCAGCTTAAATTCGGCGGGCGAGCAGTACTTC. It translates to CASSLNSAGEQYF.

V is TRBV18 and J is TRBJ1-1, with D unresolved. The CDR3 length is 14 residues. In germline, CDR1 is KGHSH, CDR2 LQKENI. The V gene lost 6 bases and the J gene lost 3 bases, with 14 bases spanning the gap. The CDR3 DNA sequence: TGTGCCAGCTCTACCACCGACGGGGACACTGAAGCTTTCTTT. The encoded protein is CASSTTDGDTEAFF.

The rearrangement links TRBV7-2 to TRBJ1-2, with D perhaps matching TRBD1 (5 bases). The length of the CDR3 is 13 residues. V lost 5 bases to trimming and J lost 4 bases, with 11 bases between them. The germline CDR1 and CDR2 sequences are SGHTA and FQGNSA. The chain's CDR3 is CASSRDSSYGYTF. CDR3 bases: TGTGCCAGCAGCCGCGACAGTTCCTATGGCTACACCTTC. The full variable domain, rest sourced from reference TRBV7-2 and TRBJ1-2, is GAGVSQSPSNKVTEKGKDVELRCDPISGHTALYWYRQSLGQGLEFLIYFQGNSAPDKSGLPSDRFSAERTGGSVSTLTIQRTQQEDSAVYLCASSRDSSYGYTFGSGTRLTVV.

J is TRBJ1-1 and V is TRBV5-1; D remains unclear. CDR3 length: 14 residues. From germline, CDR1 is SGHRS and CDR2 YFSETQ. Trimming cost V 0 bases and J 0 bases, with 6 bases left between them. CDR3 loop: CASSLDTVNTEAFF. The CDR3 DNA is TGCGCCAGCAGCTTGGATACTGTGAACACTGAAGCTTTCTTT.

V usage is TRBV28 and J usage is TRBJ1-3, with 7 bases lining up with TRBD1. The CDR3 loop spans 18 amino acids. Germline V CDR1 and CDR2: MDHEN, SYDVKM. V shed 3 bases, J shed 0 bases, and the junction held 11 bases outside the gene matches. The chain's CDR3 is CASSFLGTDPSSGNTIYF. The CDR3 region has the DNA TGTGCCAGCAGTTTTCTGGGGACAGACCCTAGCTCTGGAAACACCATATATTTT.

The chain is built from TRBV12-3 or TRBV12-4 and TRBJ1-5; no reliable D call. The CDR3 has 13 residues. Trimming removed 2 bases at V and 5 bases at J, with 7 bases between. Here the CDR3 DNA reads TGTGCCAGCAGTTTACAAGAGGATCAGCCCCAGCATTTT. Protein product: CASSLQEDQPQHF.

In this sample, this clone turned up once. CDR3 loop: CATSSGTGYYGYTF. Here the CDR3 DNA reads TGTGCCACCAGCAGCGGGACAGGGTACTATGGCTACACCTTC. The chain has TRBV15 and TRBJ1-2; 9 nucleotides agree with TRBD1. The CDR3 sequence is 14 residues long. V lost 3 bases to trimming and J lost 3 bases; unmatched junction nucleotides: 2. Germline CDR1 and CDR2: LNHNV and YYDKDF (reference sequence).

The rearrangement links TRBV5-4 to TRBJ2-3; TRBD2 is a possible D gene (6 bases). Trimming shortened V by 4 bases and J by 3 bases, and 12 bases separated the two germline ends. From germline, CDR1 is SGHNT and CDR2 YYREEE (reference sequence). The CDR3 is 14 residues long. CDR3 DNA sequence: TGTGCCAGCAGCGCAGCTAGCGTAACAGATACGCAGTATTTT. Residues: CASSAASVTDTQYF. Looking up the rest from reference TRBV5-4 and TRBJ2-3 gives the full variable domain: ETGVTQSPTHLIKTRGQQVTLRCSSQSGHNTVSWYQQALGQGPQFIFQYYREEENGRGNFPPRFSGLQFPNYSSELNVNALELDDSALYLCASSAASVTDTQYFGPGTRLTVL.

The chain employs TRBV5-1 and TRBJ2-2, with TRBD2 matching over 8 bases. This CDR3 region has 15 residues. CDR1 is SGHRS, CDR2 YFSETQ, per germline. The V gene end was trimmed by 4 bases and the J gene end by 6 bases; junction bases not matched to a gene: 8. CDR3: CASSVPTGGAGELFF. The CDR3 nucleotides are TGCGCCAGCAGCGTCCCCACGGGAGGGGCCGGGGAGCTGTTTTTT.

The J gene is TRBJ2-3, the V gene TRBV6-6; D might be TRBD2 (5 bases). Germline CDR1 and CDR2: MNHNY and SVGAGI (reference sequence). The CDR3 length is 14 residues. V dropped 6 bases and J dropped 3 bases, with 13 bases sitting between them. The CDR3 sequence: CASRYQPGTDTQYF. DNA for the CDR3: TGTGCCAGCAGATACCAACCGGGGACAGATACGCAGTATTTT.

Many counts were recorded for this clone. The chain is built from TRBV25-1 and TRBJ1-2; D unresolved. V gave up 8 bases and J gave up 8 bases, with 15 bases separating them. The length of the CDR3 is 12 residues. Germline V gene sequence: CDR1 MGHDK, CDR2 SYGVNS. CDR3 bases: TGTGCCAGCTCCTCGGGAGCCTACGGCTACACCTTC. This codes for CASSSGAYGYTF.

This clone was detected once. The rearrangement links TRBV19 to TRBJ2-3; perhaps TRBD2 as D (7 bases). Germline V gene sequence: CDR1 LNHDA, CDR2 SQIVND (reference sequence). V lost 7 bases, J lost 0 bases, and 17 bases lay in between. The CDR3 covers 16 residues. CDR3 in amino acids: CASTEWGGPSTDTQYF. For the CDR3, the DNA is TGTGCCAGTACCGAATGGGGGGGGCCAAGCACAGATACGCAGTATTTT.

This clone was picked up one time. The J gene is TRBJ2-3, the V gene TRBV5-1; 10 bases are a match to TRBD2. CDR3 length: 16 amino acids. CDR1 is SGHRS, CDR2 YFSETQ, per germline. V shed 4 bases, J shed 6 bases, and the junction held 11 bases outside the gene matches. CDR3: CASSEKASGSADTQYF. The CDR3 nucleotides are TGCGCCAGCAGCGAAAAGGCTAGCGGGAGTGCGGATACGCAGTATTTT. Variable domain in full (rest from reference TRBV5-1 and TRBJ2-3): KAGVTQTPRYLIKTRGQQVTLSCSPISGHRSVSWYQQTPGQGLQFLFEYFSETQRNKGNFPGRFSGRQFSNSRSEMNVSTLELGDSALYLCASSEKASGSADTQYFGPGTRLTVL.

The gene calls are TRBV28 and TRBJ1-5; 8 nucleotides line up with TRBD1. Germline CDR1 is MDHEN and CDR2 is SYDVKM. Trimming took 6 bases from V and 4 from J; bases not matched to a gene: 2. The CDR3 is 13 amino acids. The CDR3 coding sequence is TGTGCCAGCAGGGGGACAGGAAATCAGCCCCAGCATTTT. This translates into CASRGTGNQPQHF.

The V and J genes are TRBV7-6 and TRBJ2-2; 9 bases match TRBD2. Per the germline V gene, CDR1 is SGHVS and CDR2 is FNYEAQ. J lost 0 bases, V lost 5 bases, and 7 bases had no gene match. The CDR3 has 17 amino acids. This CDR3 is CASSILLAGTNTGELFF. CDR3 sequence (DNA): TGTGCCAGCAGCATCCTCCTAGCGGGGACGAACACCGGGGAGCTGTTTTTT.

The V call is TRBV28, the J call TRBJ1-5; perhaps TRBD1 as D (6 bases). This CDR3 has 15 amino acids. V was shortened by 6 bases and J by 0 bases, with 12 bases between the two germline ends. In germline, CDR1 is MDHEN, CDR2 SYDVKM. CDR3: CASRGRQASNQPQHF. The CDR3 DNA sequence: TGTGCCAGCAGGGGACGACAGGCTAGCAATCAGCCCCAGCATTTT.

This chain connects TRBV24-1 to TRBJ2-1; the D is unclear. V was cut by 5 bases and J by 6 bases, with 7 bases left in between. The germline gives CDR1 KGHDR, CDR2 SFDVKD. There are 12 residues in the CDR3. CDR3 sequence (DNA): TGTGCCACCAGTGCAGTTCCCAATGAGCAGTTCTTC. Translation: CATSAVPNEQFF.

The chain has TRBV28 and TRBJ2-7; D call uncertain. This CDR3 is built from 15 residues. Trimming left V 3 bases short and J 2 bases short, with 14 bases between. The V gene's germline CDR1 is MDHEN and CDR2 SYDVKM. The CDR3 DNA is TGTGCCAGCAGTTTTCACGGAGCGTCCACCTACGAGCAGTACTTC. It translates to CASSFHGASTYEQYF.

This clone showed up just once. The chain employs TRBV6-6 and TRBJ1-1; 8 nucleotides match TRBD1. The CDR3 has 13 amino acids. V trimming: 6 bases; J trimming: 6 bases; junction bases outside the gene matches: 6. The germline V gene encodes CDR1 MNHNY and CDR2 SVGAGI (reference sequence). The CDR3 region is CASSPQGAAEAFF. CDR3 sequence (DNA): TGTGCCAGCAGCCCGCAGGGGGCGGCTGAAGCTTTCTTT.

The chain carries TRBV4-3 and TRBJ1-2; D call uncertain. Germline CDR1 is LGHNA and CDR2 is YSLEER. V shed 7 bases and J shed 0 bases, with 6 bases lying between them. The CDR3 runs 12 residues. This CDR3 reads CASMGPNYGYTF. In DNA, the CDR3 is TGCGCCAGCATGGGCCCTAACTATGGCTACACCTTC.

The rearrangement links TRBV2 to TRBJ2-3; no reliable D call. The CDR3 has 16 amino acids. Trimming took 3 bases from V and 0 from J, leaving 13 bases between them. Germline V CDR1 and CDR2: SNHLY, FYNNEI. CDR3 nucleotides: TGTGCCAGCAGTGATAGGCTCGAGGAGAGCACAGATACGCAGTATTTT. Its translation: CASSDRLEESTDTQYF.

The chain combines TRBV3-1 (or the pseudogene TRBV3-2) with TRBJ2-3; 10 nucleotides line up with TRBD2. The germline V gene has CDR1 LGHDT and CDR2 YNNKEL (reference sequence). V dropped 2 bases and J dropped 3; count of bases not matched to a gene: 5. The CDR3 is made up of 16 amino acids. CDR3 sequence: CASSQWLAGVTDTQYF. CDR3 coding DNA: TGTGCCAGCAGCCAATGGCTAGCGGGAGTAACAGATACGCAGTATTTT.

V and J are TRBV7-3 and TRBJ2-2, with TRBD2 identical over 8 bases. V was pared by 5 bases and J by 2 bases, with 7 bases of the junction left unmatched. Looked up from germline, CDR1 is SGHTA and CDR2 is FQGTGA. There are 16 residues in the CDR3. CDR3 sequence: CASSVQGTRNTGELFF. The CDR3 DNA is TGTGCCAGCAGCGTTCAAGGGACTAGAAACACCGGGGAGCTGTTTTTT.

The chain uses TRBV6-4 and TRBJ2-2; D call uncertain. Germline V lookup: CDR1 MRHNA, CDR2 SNTAGT. Trimming took 2 bases from V and 4 from J, leaving 11 bases between them. CDR3 length: 15 amino acids. The chain's CDR3 is CASSDHSSSTGELFF. The CDR3 coding sequence is TGTGCCAGCAGTGACCACAGCTCATCCACCGGGGAGCTGTTTTTT.

This chain links TRBV30 with TRBJ2-1; 12 bases map to TRBD2. The germline V gene has CDR1 GTSNPN and CDR2 SVGIG (reference sequence). The CDR3 is 16 amino acids. The ends lost 1 base at V and 7 bases at J; junction bases unmatched: 8. The CDR3 DNA follows: TGTGCCTGGAGTGGACGGACTAGCGGGATCTTTAATGAGCAGTTCTTC. Translation gives CAWSGRTSGIFNEQFF.

This clone has only one observation. The genes are TRBV6-2 or TRBV6-3 and TRBJ1-1; weak D call: TRBD1 (5 bases). The CDR3 spans 16 residues. Germline V CDR1 and CDR2: MNHEY, SVGEGT. V lost 2 bases, J lost 5 bases, and 18 bases lay in between. CDR3 nucleotides: TGTGCCAGCAGTTACACCCCTACAGGCCTAGGAACTGAAGCTTTCTTT. It encodes CASSYTPTGLGTEAFF.